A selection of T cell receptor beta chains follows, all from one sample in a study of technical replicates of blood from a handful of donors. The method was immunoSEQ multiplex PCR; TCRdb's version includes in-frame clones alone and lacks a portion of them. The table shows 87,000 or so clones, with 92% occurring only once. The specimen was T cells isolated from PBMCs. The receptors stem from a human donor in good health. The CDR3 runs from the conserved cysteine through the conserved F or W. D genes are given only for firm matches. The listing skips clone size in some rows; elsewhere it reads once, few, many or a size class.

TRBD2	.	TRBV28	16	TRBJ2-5	CASSFLGGSAKETQYF	TGTGCCAGCAGTTTTCTAGGCGGGAGCGCTAAAGAGACCCAGTACTTC
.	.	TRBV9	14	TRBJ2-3	CASSVARATDTQYF	TGTGCCAGCAGCGTAGCCAGGGCCACAGATACGCAGTATTTT
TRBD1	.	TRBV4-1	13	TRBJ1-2	CASSRGQGYGYTF	TGCGCCAGCAGCCGCGGACAGGGGTATGGCTACACCTTC
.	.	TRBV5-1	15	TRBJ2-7	CASSLATGSSYEQYF	TGCGCCAGCAGCTTGGCTACAGGGAGCTCCTACGAGCAGTACTTC
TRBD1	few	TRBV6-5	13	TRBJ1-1	CASSYISGTGAFF	TGTGCCAGCAGTTACATCTCCGGGACAGGGGCTTTCTTT
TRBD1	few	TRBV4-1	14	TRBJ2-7	CASSQGQGDYEQYF	TGCGCCAGCAGCCAAGGGCAGGGGGACTACGAGCAGTACTTC
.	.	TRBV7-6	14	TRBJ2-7	CASSLVSGNYEQYF	TGTGCCAGCAGCTTAGTGTCAGGGAACTACGAGCAGTACTTC
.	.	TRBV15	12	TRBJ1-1	CATSRGWTEAFF	TGTGCCACCTCAAGGGGGTGGACTGAAGCTTTCTTT
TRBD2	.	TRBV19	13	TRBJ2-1	CALAASGSNEQFF	TGTGCCCTAGCGGCCTCTGGTAGCAATGAGCAGTTCTTC
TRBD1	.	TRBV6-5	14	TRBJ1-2	CASSYSQTGVGYTF	TGTGCCAGCAGTTACTCCCAGACAGGGGTTGGCTACACCTTC
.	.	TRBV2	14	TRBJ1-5	CASSEGAHNQPQHF	TGTGCCAGCAGTGAGGGAGCTCACAATCAGCCCCAGCATTTT
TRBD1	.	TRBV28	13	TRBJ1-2	CASGGQGGYGYTF	TGTGCCAGCGGGGGACAGGGCGGCTATGGCTACACCTTC
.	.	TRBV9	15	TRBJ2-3	CASSVGLARSNTQYF	TGTGCCAGCAGCGTAGGGCTAGCGAGGTCCAATACGCAGTATTTT
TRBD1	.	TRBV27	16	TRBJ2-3	CASSAPRQGFTDTQYF	TGTGCCAGCAGCGCCCCAAGACAGGGATTCACAGATACGCAGTATTTT
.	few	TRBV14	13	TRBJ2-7	CASSSDTSYEQYF	TGTGCCAGCAGTTCGGACACCTCCTACGAGCAGTACTTC
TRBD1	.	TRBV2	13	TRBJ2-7	CASLGTETYEQYF	TGTGCCAGCCTAGGGACAGAGACCTACGAGCAGTACTTC
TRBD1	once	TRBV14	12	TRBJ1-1	CASSWDRSKAFF	TGTGCCAGCAGCTGGGACAGGTCGAAAGCTTTCTTT
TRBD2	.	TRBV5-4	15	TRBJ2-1	CASNLAGGAYNEQFF	TGTGCCAGCAACTTAGCGGGGGGGGCCTACAATGAGCAGTTCTTC
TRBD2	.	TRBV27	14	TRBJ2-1	CASKGRESGNEQFF	TGTGCCAGCAAGGGGCGGGAGTCAGGCAATGAGCAGTTCTTC
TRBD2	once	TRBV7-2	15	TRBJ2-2	CASSFQRGNTGELFF	TGTGCCAGCAGCTTCCAGCGGGGGAACACCGGGGAGCTGTTTTTT
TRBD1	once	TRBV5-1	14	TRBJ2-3	CASSSDRGLDTQYF	TGCGCCAGCAGCTCGGACAGGGGGCTTGATACGCAGTATTTT
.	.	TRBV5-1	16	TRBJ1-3	CASSLAGGLYGNTIYF	TGCGCCAGCAGCTTGGCCGGGGGTCTGTACGGAAACACCATATATTTT
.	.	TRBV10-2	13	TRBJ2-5	CASSVTDQETQYF	TGCGCCAGCAGTGTAACGGACCAAGAGACCCAGTACTTC
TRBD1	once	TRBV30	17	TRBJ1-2	CAWSNLPDRESNYGYTF	TGTGCCTGGAGTAATCTGCCGGACAGGGAATCTAACTATGGCTACACCTTC
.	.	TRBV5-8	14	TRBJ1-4	CASSRRLDFEKLFF	TGTGCCAGCAGCAGGAGGTTGGATTTTGAAAAACTGTTTTTT
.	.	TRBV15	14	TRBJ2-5	CATSRETLEKTQYF	TGTGCCACCAGCAGAGAGACCCTAGAAAAGACCCAGTACTTC
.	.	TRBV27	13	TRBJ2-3	CASSLLSTDTQYF	TGTGCCAGCAGTTTACTATCCACAGATACGCAGTATTTT
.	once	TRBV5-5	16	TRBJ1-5	CASSLLQGSPNQPQHF	TGTGCCAGCAGCTTGCTCCAGGGGTCACCCAATCAGCCCCAGCATTTT
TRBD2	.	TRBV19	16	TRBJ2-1	CASSTSSGSSYNEQFF	TGTGCCAGTAGTACCTCTAGCGGGAGCTCCTACAATGAGCAGTTCTTC
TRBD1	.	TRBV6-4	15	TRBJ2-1	CASSPGTGVPNEQFF	TGTGCCAGCAGCCCCGGGACAGGGGTTCCCAATGAGCAGTTCTTC
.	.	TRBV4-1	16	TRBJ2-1	CASSQDQGMIDNEQFF	TGCGCCAGCAGCCAAGATCAGGGGATGATCGACAATGAGCAGTTCTTC
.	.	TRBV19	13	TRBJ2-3	CASSTGRLDTQYF	TGTGCCAGTAGCACAGGCCGGCTAGATACGCAGTATTTT
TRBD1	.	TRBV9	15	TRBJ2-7	CASSPRRDRIYEQYF	TGTGCCAGCAGCCCACGCCGGGACAGGATCTACGAGCAGTACTTC
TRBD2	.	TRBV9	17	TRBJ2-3	CASSPTSGITGTDTQYF	TGTGCCAGCAGCCCGACTAGCGGGATTACCGGGACAGATACGCAGTATTTT
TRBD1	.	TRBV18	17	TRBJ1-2	CASSPYRGDSSDYGYTF	TGTGCCAGCTCACCGTATCGCGGGGACAGCTCCGACTATGGCTACACCTTC
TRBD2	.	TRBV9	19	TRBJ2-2	CASSAIMRLAGGRTGELFF	TGTGCCAGCAGCGCTATTATGCGACTAGCGGGAGGGAGGACCGGGGAGCTGTTTTTT
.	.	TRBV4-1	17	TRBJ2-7	CASSQDRARNPTYEQYF	TGCGCCAGCAGCCAAGATAGAGCACGAAACCCGACCTACGAGCAGTACTTC
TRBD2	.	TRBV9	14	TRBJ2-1	CASSDSGGAGEQFF	TGTGCCAGCAGCGATAGCGGGGGGGCCGGTGAGCAGTTCTTC
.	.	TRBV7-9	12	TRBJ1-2	CASSLGRYGYTF	TGTGCCAGCAGCTTGGGGCGCTATGGCTACACCTTC
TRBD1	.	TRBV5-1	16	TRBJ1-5	CASSPRDRAGNQPQHF	TGCGCCAGCAGCCCGCGGGACAGGGCCGGCAATCAGCCCCAGCATTTT
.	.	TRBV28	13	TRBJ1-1	CASSFRGSTEAFF	TGTGCCAGCAGTTTCAGGGGTTCCACTGAAGCTTTCTTT
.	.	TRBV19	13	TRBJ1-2	CASSIAGYYGYTF	TGTGCCAGTAGTATCGCAGGTTACTATGGCTACACCTTC
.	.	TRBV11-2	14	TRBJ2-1	CASSQPRPMNEQFF	TGTGCCAGCAGCCAACCTAGACCGATGAATGAGCAGTTCTTC
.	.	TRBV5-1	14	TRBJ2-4	CASSSDRAKNIQYF	TGCGCCAGCAGCTCCGACAGGGCCAAAAACATTCAGTACTTC
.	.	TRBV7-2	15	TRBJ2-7	CASSLGSSAGVEQYF	TGTGCCAGCAGCTTAGGATCTAGCGCAGGTGTCGAGCAGTACTTC
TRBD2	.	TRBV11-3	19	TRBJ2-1	CASSLDGTSGGGYTNEQFF	TGTGCCAGCAGCTTAGACGGGACTAGCGGGGGAGGGTATACGAATGAGCAGTTCTTC
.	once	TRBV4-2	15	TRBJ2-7	CASSLAGPLSYEQYF	TGTGCCAGCAGCCTAGCAGGGCCCCTCTCCTACGAGCAGTACTTC
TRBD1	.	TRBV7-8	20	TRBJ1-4	CASSRTADRERIFTNEKLFF	TGTGCCAGCAGCCGAACCGCGGACAGGGAAAGAATTTTCACTAATGAAAAACTGTTTTTT
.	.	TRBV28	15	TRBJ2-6	CASSLDFSGANVLTF	TGTGCCAGCAGTTTGGACTTCTCTGGGGCCAACGTCCTGACTTTC
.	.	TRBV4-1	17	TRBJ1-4	CASSQVMGATTNEKLFF	TGCGCCAGCAGCCAAGTCATGGGGGCCACAACTAATGAAAAACTGTTTTTT
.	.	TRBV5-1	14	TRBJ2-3	CASSLSLATDTQYF	TGCGCCAGCAGCTTGAGTCTGGCCACAGATACGCAGTATTTT
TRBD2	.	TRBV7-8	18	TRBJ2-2	CASSPGLAGGQDTGELFF	TGTGCCAGCAGCCCGGGACTAGCGGGAGGGCAGGACACCGGGGAGCTGTTTTTT
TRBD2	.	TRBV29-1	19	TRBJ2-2	CSVEARASGRVRHTGELFF	TGCAGCGTTGAAGCTCGGGCTAGCGGGAGGGTACGTCACACCGGGGAGCTGTTTTTT
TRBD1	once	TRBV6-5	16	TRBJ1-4	CASSFDRGQTNEKLFF	TGTGCCAGCAGTTTTGACAGGGGGCAAACTAATGAAAAACTGTTTTTT
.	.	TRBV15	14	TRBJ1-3	CATSRQLSGNTIYF	TGTGCCACCAGCAGACAACTCTCTGGAAACACCATATATTTT